This TCR beta chain was observed in a study of T cell clones after liver transplantation. Study information: TCRbeta sequencing after a pre-transplant mixed lymphocyte reaction identified graft-donor-reactive clones, later tracked in post-transplant blood.

Sequencing used immunoSEQ multiplex PCR; TCRdb keeps in-frame clones, though not all of them. The sample contains roughly 60,000 clones, around two thirds of which appear only once. Germline V gives CDR1 SGHTA, CDR2 FQGNSA. The V and J ends lost 1 base and 4 bases, in that order; junction bases with no gene match: 3. The CDR3 is made up of 14 amino acids. Study-level findings and limits: Donor-reactive sequences fell more than third party-reactive ones, suggesting partial deletion. Post-transplant time points were not standardized, so conclusions are preliminary. Graft donor-reactive T cells may have migrated into the graft rather than being deleted.

A few counts support this clone. Its antigen is still unknown. The source material was CD4+ T cells from blood, sampled at the approximately 15-month timepoint. The rearrangement joins TRBV7-2 to TRBJ1-2; 7 bases are shared with TRBD1. This TCR came from a human patient who received a liver transplant. These T cells may partly come from the graft donor. The CDR3 DNA sequence: TGTGCCAGCAGCTTAGAGAACAGGGGCTATGGCTACACCTTC. It specifies CASSLENRGYGYTF.